This T cell receptor beta chain is drawn from a study of human thymus T cells. Study-level findings and limits: Across thymic and blood repertoires, the usage of V and J genes appeared to be biased.

Profiling relied on immunoSEQ multiplex PCR, and the TCRdb table lists in-frame clones only, not all of them. The table includes approximately 46,000 clones, 95% detected once. Samples came from healthy Finnish infants during open corrective cardiac surgery. Half of the eight donors gave roughly 0.45-1 mL blood during surgery. Blood DNA came from all available leukocytes, not a fixed cell number. As to this clone: Its antigen is unknown.

Germline V gene data show CDR1 as LNHDA and CDR2 as SQIVND (reference sequence). The length of the CDR3 is 17 residues. The V end was cut by 4 bases, the J end by 0 bases, with 18 bases between. The chain employs TRBV19 and TRBJ1-1, with TRBD1 as a possible D gene (6 bases). The clonotype comes from a girl under two years old with a congenital heart defect but otherwise immunologically healthy. Specimen: blood. In DNA, the CDR3 is TGTGCCAGTAGTAATAACCCCACAGGGAGATTGAACACTGAAGCTTTCTTT. The encoded protein is CASSNNPTGRLNTEAFF.